This T cell receptor (beta chain) appears in the sequencing data of a study of molecular identifiers for immune sequencing clone quantification. Concerning this clonotype itself: Its matching antigen is unknown.

V was cut by 0 bases and J by 2 bases, with 11 bases left in between. The germline V gene has CDR1 DFQATT and CDR2 SNEGSKA (reference sequence). The CDR3 contains 14 residues. TCRdb ran MiXCR on the PCR reads and lists one entry per CDR3 protein. The table records some 580,000 distinct CDR3 sequences, 25% of them present only once. Study results and caveats: Clones that exceeded 20 RNA copies held over 99% of effector molecules, yet under 1% in naive cells. Identical TCR molecules sharing a barcode could underestimate highly expanded clone sizes.

Naive CD8 library inputs spanned roughly 17,000 to 1,100,000 sorted cells and 10%, 30% or 50% RNA. Sorting was used to obtain naive CD8 T cells (CD8+CD4-CCR7+CD45RA+). This TCR came from a human donor in good health. Some libraries in this study had Jurkat cell RNA spiked in. Input material: naive CD8+ T cells from blood, with Jurkat cell RNA spiked in. Subset denoted: FACS-sorted CD8+CD4-CCR7+CD45RA+ naive T cells. The chain is built from TRBV20-1 and TRBJ2-7; TRBD1 or TRBD2 may be the D gene (5 bases each). The CDR3 DNA is TGCAGTGCTAGAGACCGGGACGGAGCCTACGAGCAGTACTTC. This gives the protein CSARDRDGAYEQYF.